Sequencing of this T cell receptor beta chain was carried out in a study of T cells in localized non-small cell lung cancer. Clones were read by immunoSEQ multiplex PCR, and TCRdb kept only the in-frame ones, dropping some. The table lists approximately 10,000 clones, around 82% of them singletons. This CDR3 spans 14 amino acids. Trimming took 5 bases from V and 4 from J, leaving 12 bases between them. Germline CDR1 LNHNV, CDR2 YYDKDF (reference sequence). The material was peripheral blood mononuclear cells, obtained before any cancer treatment. The chain links TRBV15 to TRBJ2-1; weak D call: TRBD2 (6 bases). The sequence was collected from a female donor over 55 with stage II lung adenocarcinoma. CDR3 nucleotides: TGTGCCACCAGCCCCGGGGGTGGATACAATGAGCAGTTCTTC. Amino acids: CATSPGGGYNEQFF. The full variable domain, with the rest looked up from reference TRBV15 and TRBJ2-1, is DAMVIQNPRYQVTQFGKPVTLSCSQTLNHNVMYWYQQKSSQAPKLLFHYYDKDFNNEADTPDNFQSRRPNTSFCFLDIRSPGLGDTAMYLCATSPGGGYNEQFFGPGTRLTVL.